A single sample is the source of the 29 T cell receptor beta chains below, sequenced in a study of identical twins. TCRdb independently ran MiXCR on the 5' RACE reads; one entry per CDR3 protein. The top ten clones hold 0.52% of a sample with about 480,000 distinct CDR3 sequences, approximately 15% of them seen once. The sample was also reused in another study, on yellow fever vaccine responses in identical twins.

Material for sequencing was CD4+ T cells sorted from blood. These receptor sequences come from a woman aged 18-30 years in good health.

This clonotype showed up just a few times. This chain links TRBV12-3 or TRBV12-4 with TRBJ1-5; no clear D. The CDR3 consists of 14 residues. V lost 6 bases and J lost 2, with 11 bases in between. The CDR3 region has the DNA TGTGCCAGCAGACAAGGTGGAGGCAATCAGCCCCAGCATTTT. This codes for CASRQGGGNQPQHF.

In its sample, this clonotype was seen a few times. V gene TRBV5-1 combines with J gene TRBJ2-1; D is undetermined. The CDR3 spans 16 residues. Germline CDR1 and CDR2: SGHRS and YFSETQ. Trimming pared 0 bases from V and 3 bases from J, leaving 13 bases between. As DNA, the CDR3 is TGCGCCAGCAGCTTGGGCGGCAGGATAAACTACAATGAGCAGTTCTTC. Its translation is CASSLGGRINYNEQFF.

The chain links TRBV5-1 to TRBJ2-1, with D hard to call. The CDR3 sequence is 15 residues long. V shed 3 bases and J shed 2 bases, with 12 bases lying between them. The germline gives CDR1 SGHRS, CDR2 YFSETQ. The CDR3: CASSSGGVAYNEQFF. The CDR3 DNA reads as TGCGCCAGCAGCTCTGGTGGGGTGGCCTACAATGAGCAGTTCTTC.

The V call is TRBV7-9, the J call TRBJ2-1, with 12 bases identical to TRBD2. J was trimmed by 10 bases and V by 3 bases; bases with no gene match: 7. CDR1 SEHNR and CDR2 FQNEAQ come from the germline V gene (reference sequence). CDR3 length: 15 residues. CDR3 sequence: CASSFASGGAEEQFF. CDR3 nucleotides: TGTGCCAGCAGCTTCGCTAGCGGGGGGGCAGAGGAGCAGTTCTTC.

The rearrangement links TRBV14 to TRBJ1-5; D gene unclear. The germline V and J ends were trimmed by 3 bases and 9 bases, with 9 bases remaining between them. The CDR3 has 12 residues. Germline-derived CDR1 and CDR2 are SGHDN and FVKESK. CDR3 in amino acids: CASSHPQGPQHF. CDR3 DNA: TGTGCCAGCAGCCACCCCCAAGGGCCCCAGCATTTT.

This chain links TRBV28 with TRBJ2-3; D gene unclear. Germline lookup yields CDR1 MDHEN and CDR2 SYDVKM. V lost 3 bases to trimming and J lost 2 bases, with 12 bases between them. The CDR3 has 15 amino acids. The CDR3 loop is CASSLPGSNTDTQYF. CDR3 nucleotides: TGTGCCAGCAGTTTGCCCGGGTCCAACACAGATACGCAGTATTTT.

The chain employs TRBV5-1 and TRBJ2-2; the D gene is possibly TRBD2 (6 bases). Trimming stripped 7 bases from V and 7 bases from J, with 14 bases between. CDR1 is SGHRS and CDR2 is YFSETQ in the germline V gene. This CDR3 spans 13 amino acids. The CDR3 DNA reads TGCGCCAGCTCCGGGGAGGCGCTCGGGGAGCTGTTTTTT. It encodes CASSGEALGELFF. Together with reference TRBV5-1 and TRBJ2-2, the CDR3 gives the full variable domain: KAGVTQTPRYLIKTRGQQVTLSCSPISGHRSVSWYQQTPGQGLQFLFEYFSETQRNKGNFPGRFSGRQFSNSRSEMNVSTLELGDSALYLCASSGEALGELFFGEGSRLTVL.

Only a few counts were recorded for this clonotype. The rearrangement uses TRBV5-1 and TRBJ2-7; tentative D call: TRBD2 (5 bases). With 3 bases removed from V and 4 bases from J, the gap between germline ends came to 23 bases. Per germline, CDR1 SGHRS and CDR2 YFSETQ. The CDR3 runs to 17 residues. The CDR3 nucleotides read TGCGCCAGCAGCTCATACGACTTGGTGGGAGCGACGTACGAGCAGTACTTC. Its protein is CASSSYDLVGATYEQYF.

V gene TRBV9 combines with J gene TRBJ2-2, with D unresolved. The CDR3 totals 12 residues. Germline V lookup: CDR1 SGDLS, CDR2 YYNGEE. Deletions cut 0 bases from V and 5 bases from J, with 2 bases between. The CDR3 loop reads CASSVETGELFF. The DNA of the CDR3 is TGTGCCAGCAGCGTAGAGACCGGGGAGCTGTTTTTT. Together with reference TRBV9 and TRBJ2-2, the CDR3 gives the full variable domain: DSGVTQTPKHLITATGQRVTLRCSPRSGDLSVYWYQQSLDQGLQFLIQYYNGEERAKGNILERFSAQQFPDLHSELNLSSLELGDSALYFCASSVETGELFFGEGSRLTVL.

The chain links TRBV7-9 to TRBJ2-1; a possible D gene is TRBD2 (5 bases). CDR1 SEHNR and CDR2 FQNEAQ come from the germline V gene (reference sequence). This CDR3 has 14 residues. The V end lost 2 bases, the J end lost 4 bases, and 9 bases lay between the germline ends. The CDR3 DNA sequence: TGTGCCAGCAGCTTACACGGGGAGTACAATGAGCAGTTCTTC. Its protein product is CASSLHGEYNEQFF.

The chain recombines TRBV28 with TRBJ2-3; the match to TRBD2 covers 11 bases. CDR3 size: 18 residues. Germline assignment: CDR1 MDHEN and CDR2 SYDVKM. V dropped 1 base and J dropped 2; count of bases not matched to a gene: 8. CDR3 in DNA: TGTGCCAGCAGTTTATCTGCTAGCGGGAGGTTAAACACAGATACGCAGTATTTT. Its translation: CASSLSASGRLNTDTQYF.

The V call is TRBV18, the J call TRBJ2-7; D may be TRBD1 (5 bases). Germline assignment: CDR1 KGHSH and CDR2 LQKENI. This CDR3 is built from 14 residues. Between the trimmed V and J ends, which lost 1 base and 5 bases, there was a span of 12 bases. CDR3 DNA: TGTGCCAGCTCACCACTATCCAGGGCCCACGAGCAGTACTTC. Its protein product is CASSPLSRAHEQYF.

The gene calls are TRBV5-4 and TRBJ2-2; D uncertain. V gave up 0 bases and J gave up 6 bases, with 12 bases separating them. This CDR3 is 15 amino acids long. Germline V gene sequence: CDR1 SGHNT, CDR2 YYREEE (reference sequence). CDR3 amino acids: CASSLGPGWSGELFF. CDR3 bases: TGTGCCAGCAGCTTGGGGCCCGGTTGGTCCGGGGAGCTGTTTTTT.

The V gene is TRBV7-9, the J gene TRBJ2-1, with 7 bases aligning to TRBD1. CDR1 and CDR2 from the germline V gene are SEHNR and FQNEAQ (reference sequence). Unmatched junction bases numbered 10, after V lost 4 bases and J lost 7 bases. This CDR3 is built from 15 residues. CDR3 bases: TGTGCCAGCAGCTCTTACCCCCGGGACAGTAATGAGCAGTTCTTC. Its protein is CASSSYPRDSNEQFF.

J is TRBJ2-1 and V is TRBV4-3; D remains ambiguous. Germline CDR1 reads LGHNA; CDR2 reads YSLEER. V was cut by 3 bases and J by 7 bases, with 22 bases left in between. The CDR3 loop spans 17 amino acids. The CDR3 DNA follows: TGCGCCAGCAGCCACAGAAATTGGACCGACCCTGGGAATGAGCAGTTCTTC. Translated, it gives CASSHRNWTDPGNEQFF.

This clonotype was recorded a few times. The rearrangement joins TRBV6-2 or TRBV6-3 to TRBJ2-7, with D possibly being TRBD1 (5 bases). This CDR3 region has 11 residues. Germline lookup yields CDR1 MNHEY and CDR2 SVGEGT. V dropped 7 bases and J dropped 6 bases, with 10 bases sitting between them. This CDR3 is CASTQGGEQYF. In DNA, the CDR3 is TGTGCCAGCACCCAGGGCGGCGAGCAGTACTTC.

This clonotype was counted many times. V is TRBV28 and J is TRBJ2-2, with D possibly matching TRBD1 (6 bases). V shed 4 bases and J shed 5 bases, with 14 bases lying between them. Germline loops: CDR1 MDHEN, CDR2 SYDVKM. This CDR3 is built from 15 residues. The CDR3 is CASSSNTGFTGELFF. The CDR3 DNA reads TGTGCCAGCAGTTCCAACACAGGGTTTACCGGGGAGCTGTTTTTT.

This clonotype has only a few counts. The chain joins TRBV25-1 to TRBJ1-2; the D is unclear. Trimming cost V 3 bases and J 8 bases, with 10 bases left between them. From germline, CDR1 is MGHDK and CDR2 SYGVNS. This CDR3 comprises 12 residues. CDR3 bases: TGTGCCAGCAGTGAGGGTGGGAGCGGCTACACCTTC. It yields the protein CASSEGGSGYTF.

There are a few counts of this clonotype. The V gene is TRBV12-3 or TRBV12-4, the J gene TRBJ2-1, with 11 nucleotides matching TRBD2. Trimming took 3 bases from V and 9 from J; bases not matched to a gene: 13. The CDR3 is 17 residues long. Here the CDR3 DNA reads TGTGCCAGCAGTTTTACTAGCGGGAGATCTGGGTACGGTGAGCAGTTCTTC. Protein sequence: CASSFTSGRSGYGEQFF.

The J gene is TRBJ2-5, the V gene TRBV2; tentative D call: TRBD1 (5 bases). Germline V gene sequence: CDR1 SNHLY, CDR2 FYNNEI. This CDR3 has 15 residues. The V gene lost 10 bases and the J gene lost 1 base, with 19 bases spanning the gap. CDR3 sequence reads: CAITRRLQGQETQYF. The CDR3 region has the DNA TGTGCCATCACCAGAAGGCTCCAGGGCCAAGAGACCCAGTACTTC.

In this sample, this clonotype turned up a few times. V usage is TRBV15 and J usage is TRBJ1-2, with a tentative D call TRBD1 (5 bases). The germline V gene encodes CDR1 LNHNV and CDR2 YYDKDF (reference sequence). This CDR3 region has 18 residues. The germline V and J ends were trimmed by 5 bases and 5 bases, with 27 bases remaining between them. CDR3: CATSETRGGRSGRYGYTF. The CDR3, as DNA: TGTGCCACCAGCGAGACTAGGGGAGGCAGGTCGGGAAGGTATGGCTACACCTTC.

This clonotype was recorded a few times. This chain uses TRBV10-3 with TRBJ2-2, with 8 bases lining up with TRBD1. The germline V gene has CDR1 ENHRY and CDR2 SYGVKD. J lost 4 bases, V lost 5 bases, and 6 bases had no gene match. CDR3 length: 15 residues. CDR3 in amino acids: CAISRQGRGTGELFF. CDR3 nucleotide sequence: TGTGCCATCAGTCGACAGGGGCGCGGCACCGGGGAGCTGTTTTTT.

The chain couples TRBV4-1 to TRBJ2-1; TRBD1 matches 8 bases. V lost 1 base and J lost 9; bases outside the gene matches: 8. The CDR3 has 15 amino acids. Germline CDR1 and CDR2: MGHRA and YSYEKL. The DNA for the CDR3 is TGCGCCAGCAGCCAAGCTGGGCAGGGGGCTATTGAGCAGTTCTTC. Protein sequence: CASSQAGQGAIEQFF.

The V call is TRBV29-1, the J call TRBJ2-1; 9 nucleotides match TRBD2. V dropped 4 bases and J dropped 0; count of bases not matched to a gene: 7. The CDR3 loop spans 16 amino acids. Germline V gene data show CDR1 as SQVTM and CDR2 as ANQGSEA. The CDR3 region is CSVVLGREGSYNEQFF. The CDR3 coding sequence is TGCAGCGTTGTATTGGGGCGGGAGGGCTCCTACAATGAGCAGTTCTTC.

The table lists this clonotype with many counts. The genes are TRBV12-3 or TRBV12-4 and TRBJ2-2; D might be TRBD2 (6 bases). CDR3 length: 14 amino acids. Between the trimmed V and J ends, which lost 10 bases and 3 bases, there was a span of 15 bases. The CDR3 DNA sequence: TGTGCCACCTGGCCCGGGGGTGACACCGGGGAGCTGTTTTTT. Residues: CATWPGGDTGELFF.

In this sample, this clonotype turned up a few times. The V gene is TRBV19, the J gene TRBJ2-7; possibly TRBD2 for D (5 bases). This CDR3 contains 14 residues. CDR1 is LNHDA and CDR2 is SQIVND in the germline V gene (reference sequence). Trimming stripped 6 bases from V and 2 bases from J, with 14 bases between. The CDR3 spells CASSFTRRTYEQYF. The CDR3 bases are TGTGCCAGTAGCTTTACTAGGAGAACCTACGAGCAGTACTTC.

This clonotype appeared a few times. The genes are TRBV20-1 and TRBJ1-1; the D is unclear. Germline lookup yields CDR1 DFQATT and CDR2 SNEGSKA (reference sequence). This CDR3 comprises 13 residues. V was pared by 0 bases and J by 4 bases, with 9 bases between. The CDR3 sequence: CSARDPRGTEAFF. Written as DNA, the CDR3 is TGCAGTGCTAGAGATCCCCGGGGCACTGAAGCTTTCTTT.

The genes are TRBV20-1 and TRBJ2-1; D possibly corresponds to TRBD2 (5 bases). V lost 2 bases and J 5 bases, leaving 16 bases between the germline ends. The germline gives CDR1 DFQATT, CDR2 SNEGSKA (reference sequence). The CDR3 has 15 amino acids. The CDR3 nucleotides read TGCAGTGCTAGATCAAGAGGGATCACCCACAATGAGCAGTTCTTC. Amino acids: CSARSRGITHNEQFF.

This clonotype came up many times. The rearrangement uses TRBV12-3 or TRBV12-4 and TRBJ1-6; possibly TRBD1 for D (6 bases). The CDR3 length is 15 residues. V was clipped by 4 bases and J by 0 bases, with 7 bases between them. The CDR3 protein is CASSSDSSYNSPLHF. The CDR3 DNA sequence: TGTGCCAGCAGTTCGGACAGCTCCTATAATTCACCCCTCCACTTT.